Listed below are T cell receptor beta chains from one sample, sequenced in a study of control samples from healthy donors and cancer patients. Measured with immunoSEQ multiplex PCR; TCRdb has only the in-frame clones, and not every one. The sample lists 390,000 or so clones, 90% occurring once. What was sequenced was PBMCs. The receptor source for this set is a man aged 40-49 years with head and neck cancer. Each CDR3 is given with its conserved first and last residue. The order of the fields is D gene, V gene, clone size, J gene, CDR3 protein, CDR3 DNA. D genes are given only for firm matches. Not every row has a clone size; where given, it reads once, few, many or a size class.

d_call: TRBD1
v_call: TRBV28
clone_size: once
j_call: TRBJ1-4
cdr3_aa: CASSLGGGTGNEKLFF
cdr3_nt: TGTGCCAGCAGTTTAGGGGGCGGGACAGGAAATGAAAAACTGTTTTTT

d_call: .
v_call: TRBV6-2/TRBV6-3
clone_size: .
j_call: TRBJ2-7
cdr3_aa: CASSYSRTSNPYEQYF
cdr3_nt: TGTGCCAGCAGTTACTCGAGGACCTCGAACCCCTACGAGCAGTACTTC

d_call: .
v_call: TRBV7-9
clone_size: once
j_call: TRBJ2-1
cdr3_aa: CASSLGLAIRNEQFF
cdr3_nt: TGTGCCAGCAGCTTGGGACTCGCGATCCGCAATGAGCAGTTCTTC

d_call: .
v_call: TRBV9
clone_size: .
j_call: TRBJ1-2
cdr3_aa: CASTSRSRISEGDYGYTF
cdr3_nt: TGTGCCAGTACCTCGCGGTCTCGGATAAGCGAAGGGGACTATGGCTACACCTTC

d_call: TRBD2
v_call: TRBV7-3
clone_size: .
j_call: TRBJ2-5
cdr3_aa: CASSLGTSGSGSTQYF
cdr3_nt: TGTGCCAGCAGCTTAGGGACTAGCGGGAGCGGTTCGACCCAGTACTTC

d_call: .
v_call: TRBV7-2
clone_size: .
j_call: TRBJ2-1
cdr3_aa: CASSSTGRAYNEQFF
cdr3_nt: TGTGCCAGCAGCTCAACGGGAAGGGCCTACAATGAGCAGTTCTTC

d_call: TRBD2
v_call: TRBV6-1
clone_size: .
j_call: TRBJ2-3
cdr3_aa: CASSDAGTIAGDTQYF
cdr3_nt: TGTGCCAGCAGTGACGCCGGGACTATCGCGGGAGATACGCAGTATTTT

d_call: .
v_call: TRBV5-4
clone_size: once
j_call: TRBJ1-1
cdr3_aa: CASSLAHRGTGTEAFF
cdr3_nt: TGTGCCAGCAGCTTGGCACATCGGGGTACGGGGACTGAAGCTTTCTTT

d_call: TRBD1
v_call: TRBV19
clone_size: .
j_call: TRBJ1-2
cdr3_aa: CASSPLDRGNGYTF
cdr3_nt: TGTGCCAGTAGTCCCCTGGACAGGGGGAATGGCTACACCTTC

d_call: .
v_call: TRBV6-5
clone_size: .
j_call: TRBJ1-2
cdr3_aa: CATQGGIAYTF
cdr3_nt: TGTGCCACCCAGGGAGGGATCGCCTACACCTTC

d_call: .
v_call: TRBV27
clone_size: .
j_call: TRBJ1-1
cdr3_aa: CASSPLRGAGTEAFF
cdr3_nt: TGTGCCAGCAGTCCCTTGAGGGGGGCCGGCACTGAAGCTTTCTTT

d_call: .
v_call: TRBV5-6
clone_size: .
j_call: TRBJ1-4
cdr3_aa: CASSRAGQGRVNEKLFF
cdr3_nt: TGTGCCAGCAGCCGCGCGGGGCAGGGACGGGTAAATGAAAAACTGTTTTTT

d_call: .
v_call: TRBV18
clone_size: .
j_call: TRBJ2-5
cdr3_aa: CASSAQGSGETQYF
cdr3_nt: TGTGCCAGCTCCGCACAGGGAAGCGGGGAGACCCAGTACTTC

d_call: TRBD2
v_call: TRBV11-1
clone_size: .
j_call: TRBJ2-1
cdr3_aa: CASSLRVAGFYNEQFF
cdr3_nt: TGTGCCAGCAGCCTCCGGGTAGCGGGGTTCTACAATGAGCAGTTCTTC

d_call: TRBD2
v_call: TRBV30
clone_size: once
j_call: TRBJ2-1
cdr3_aa: CAWSVGTSYDEQFF
cdr3_nt: TGTGCCTGGAGTGTAGGGACTAGCTACGATGAGCAGTTCTTC

d_call: TRBD2
v_call: TRBV7-6
clone_size: .
j_call: TRBJ2-1
cdr3_aa: CASSARLVAGGRDEQFF
cdr3_nt: TGTGCCAGCAGCGCCAGACTAGTAGCGGGAGGTCGGGATGAGCAGTTCTTC

d_call: TRBD2
v_call: TRBV10-1
clone_size: .
j_call: TRBJ2-5
cdr3_aa: CASSESASGGLEETQYF
cdr3_nt: TGCGCCAGCAGTGAGTCGGCTAGCGGGGGGCTTGAAGAGACCCAGTACTTC

d_call: .
v_call: TRBV11-3
clone_size: few
j_call: TRBJ2-7
cdr3_aa: CASSKDSRAQYF
cdr3_nt: TGTGCCAGCAGTAAGGACTCTCGGGCGCAGTACTTC

d_call: .
v_call: TRBV4-1
clone_size: .
j_call: TRBJ2-7
cdr3_aa: CASSQERGLAAYEQYF
cdr3_nt: TGCGCCAGCAGCCAAGAACGGGGGCTAGCCGCCTACGAGCAGTACTTC

d_call: .
v_call: TRBV29-1
clone_size: .
j_call: TRBJ1-2
cdr3_aa: CSVASSYGYTF
cdr3_nt: TGCAGCGTTGCGTCTAGCTATGGCTACACCTTC

d_call: .
v_call: TRBV18
clone_size: .
j_call: TRBJ2-3
cdr3_aa: CASWLGPRRTTDTQYF
cdr3_nt: TGTGCCAGCTGGCTCGGACCACGAAGAACAACCGATACGCAGTATTTT

d_call: TRBD1
v_call: TRBV10-1
clone_size: .
j_call: TRBJ2-5
cdr3_aa: CASSPVDREETQYF
cdr3_nt: TGCGCCAGCAGTCCCGTGGACAGGGAAGAGACCCAGTACTTC

d_call: TRBD1
v_call: TRBV14
clone_size: once
j_call: TRBJ1-2
cdr3_aa: CASRYRGVGYGYTF
cdr3_nt: TGTGCCAGCAGGTACAGGGGAGTCGGCTATGGCTACACCTTC

d_call: .
v_call: TRBV19
clone_size: .
j_call: TRBJ1-6
cdr3_aa: CASTTASSYNSPLHF
cdr3_nt: TGTGCCAGTACCACAGCGAGCTCCTATAATTCACCCCTCCACTTT

d_call: .
v_call: TRBV30
clone_size: .
j_call: TRBJ2-6
cdr3_aa: CAWRRGKLSSGANVLTF
cdr3_nt: TGTGCCTGGAGAAGGGGGAAACTCAGCTCTGGGGCCAACGTCCTGACTTTC

d_call: .
v_call: TRBV7-3
clone_size: .
j_call: TRBJ2-1
cdr3_aa: CASSPQPRGHMSSYNEQFF
cdr3_nt: TGTGCCAGCAGCCCCCAGCCCCGGGGGCACATGAGCTCCTACAATGAGCAGTTCTTC

d_call: .
v_call: TRBV19
clone_size: .
j_call: TRBJ2-5
cdr3_aa: CASSITGSETQYF
cdr3_nt: TGTGCCAGTAGTATAACAGGGTCAGAGACCCAGTACTTC

d_call: TRBD1
v_call: TRBV11-2
clone_size: .
j_call: TRBJ2-5
cdr3_aa: CASSLSSGQGVETQYF
cdr3_nt: TGTGCCAGCAGCTTAAGCTCAGGGCAGGGGGTGGAGACCCAGTACTTC

d_call: .
v_call: TRBV30
clone_size: .
j_call: TRBJ1-5
cdr3_aa: CAWSGIGFYSNQPQHF
cdr3_nt: TGTGCCTGGAGTGGAATTGGATTTTATAGCAATCAGCCCCAGCATTTT

d_call: .
v_call: TRBV20-1
clone_size: .
j_call: TRBJ1-2
cdr3_aa: CSASPDRPGYGYTF
cdr3_nt: TGCAGTGCTAGTCCCGACCGGCCTGGATATGGCTACACCTTC

d_call: .
v_call: TRBV5-4
clone_size: .
j_call: TRBJ2-1
cdr3_aa: CASSQPISAEQFF
cdr3_nt: TGTGCCAGCAGCCAGCCTATTAGTGCTGAGCAGTTCTTC

d_call: .
v_call: TRBV4-2
clone_size: .
j_call: TRBJ1-2
cdr3_aa: CASSQLGGGPLRNYTF
cdr3_nt: TGTGCCAGCAGCCAACTGGGGGGGGGTCCCCTAAGGAACTACACCTTC

d_call: TRBD2
v_call: TRBV2
clone_size: .
j_call: TRBJ2-1
cdr3_aa: CASSSSSGTYNEQFF
cdr3_nt: TGTGCCAGCAGTAGCTCTAGCGGGACCTACAATGAGCAGTTCTTC

d_call: .
v_call: TRBV4-1
clone_size: .
j_call: TRBJ2-3
cdr3_aa: CASSQERYITDTQYF
cdr3_nt: TGCGCCAGCAGCCAAGAACGCTATATCACAGATACGCAGTATTTT

d_call: .
v_call: TRBV25-1
clone_size: .
j_call: TRBJ2-3
cdr3_aa: CASSETSSTDTQYF
cdr3_nt: TGTGCCAGCAGTGAAACCTCCAGCACAGATACGCAGTATTTT

d_call: .
v_call: TRBV6-5
clone_size: once
j_call: TRBJ1-6
cdr3_aa: CASRGPNSPLHF
cdr3_nt: TGTGCCAGCAGAGGACCTAATTCACCCCTCCACTTT

d_call: .
v_call: TRBV6-5
clone_size: .
j_call: TRBJ2-3
cdr3_aa: CASTPAGTDTQYF
cdr3_nt: TGTGCCAGCACCCCTGCTGGCACAGATACGCAGTATTTT

d_call: TRBD1
v_call: TRBV6-1
clone_size: .
j_call: TRBJ2-1
cdr3_aa: CASSEYRGQHNEQFF
cdr3_nt: TGTGCCAGCAGTGAATACAGGGGGCAGCACAATGAGCAGTTCTTC

d_call: TRBD2
v_call: TRBV20-1
clone_size: .
j_call: TRBJ2-3
cdr3_aa: CSASLGGGTDTQYF
cdr3_nt: TGCAGTGCTAGTTTGGGCGGGGGGACAGATACGCAGTATTTT

d_call: .
v_call: TRBV19
clone_size: .
j_call: TRBJ1-2
cdr3_aa: CASSMVGPAYGYTF
cdr3_nt: TGTGCCAGTAGTATGGTAGGACCGGCCTATGGCTACACCTTC

d_call: .
v_call: TRBV28
clone_size: .
j_call: TRBJ1-2
cdr3_aa: CASRRQGANYGYTF
cdr3_nt: TGTGCCAGCAGGCGTCAGGGAGCTAACTATGGCTACACCTTC

d_call: .
v_call: TRBV28
clone_size: .
j_call: TRBJ1-5
cdr3_aa: CASSSPSTDRAQHF
cdr3_nt: TGTGCCAGCAGTTCCCCCTCGACGGACCGGGCCCAGCATTTT

d_call: .
v_call: TRBV7-3
clone_size: .
j_call: TRBJ1-1
cdr3_aa: CASSLYGGATEAFF
cdr3_nt: TGTGCCAGCAGCTTATACGGGGGGGCCACTGAAGCTTTCTTT

d_call: TRBD1
v_call: TRBV2
clone_size: .
j_call: TRBJ1-5
cdr3_aa: CASNQQGNQPQHF
cdr3_nt: TGTGCCAGCAATCAACAGGGGAATCAGCCCCAGCATTTT

d_call: TRBD2
v_call: TRBV7-3
clone_size: .
j_call: TRBJ2-1
cdr3_aa: CASSLPRTSGSTYNEQFF
cdr3_nt: TGTGCCAGCAGCTTACCCCGGACTAGCGGGAGCACCTACAATGAGCAGTTCTTC

d_call: TRBD1
v_call: TRBV2
clone_size: .
j_call: TRBJ1-4
cdr3_aa: CATGTGMGEKLFF
cdr3_nt: TGTGCCACGGGGACAGGGATGGGTGAAAAACTGTTTTTT

d_call: .
v_call: TRBV15
clone_size: .
j_call: TRBJ1-4
cdr3_aa: CATSRARLGAGEKLFF
cdr3_nt: TGTGCCACCAGCAGAGCCCGGCTGGGGGCGGGAGAAAAACTGTTTTTT

d_call: TRBD1
v_call: TRBV7-3
clone_size: .
j_call: TRBJ1-1
cdr3_aa: CASSRGTGGEGTEAFF
cdr3_nt: TGTGCCAGCAGCCGGGGGACAGGGGGCGAGGGCACTGAAGCTTTCTTT

d_call: .
v_call: TRBV5-1
clone_size: .
j_call: TRBJ2-5
cdr3_aa: CASSGGAESGKETQYF
cdr3_nt: TGCGCCAGCAGCGGTGGGGCTGAGAGCGGTAAAGAGACCCAGTACTTC

d_call: .
v_call: TRBV18
clone_size: few
j_call: TRBJ1-1
cdr3_aa: CASSLTGIKDTEAFF
cdr3_nt: TGTGCCAGCTCGCTCACAGGGATAAAGGACACTGAAGCTTTCTTT

d_call: TRBD2
v_call: TRBV9
clone_size: once
j_call: TRBJ2-7
cdr3_aa: CASSSTGLAGPSSYEQYF
cdr3_nt: TGTGCCAGCAGCTCCACGGGACTAGCGGGCCCCAGCTCCTACGAGCAGTACTTC

d_call: TRBD1
v_call: TRBV19
clone_size: .
j_call: TRBJ1-2
cdr3_aa: CASSKIDRGPGYTF
cdr3_nt: TGTGCCAGTAGTAAAATTGACAGGGGGCCTGGCTACACCTTC

d_call: TRBD1
v_call: TRBV25-1
clone_size: once
j_call: TRBJ1-1
cdr3_aa: CASRQTGVTEAFF
cdr3_nt: TGTGCCAGCAGACAAACAGGGGTCACTGAAGCTTTCTTT

d_call: TRBD2
v_call: TRBV19
clone_size: once
j_call: TRBJ2-5
cdr3_aa: CASSSTSGIEYF
cdr3_nt: TGTGCCAGTAGTTCGACTAGCGGGATAGAGTACTTC

d_call: TRBD1
v_call: TRBV6-5
clone_size: .
j_call: TRBJ2-1
cdr3_aa: CASTWTGGNEQFF
cdr3_nt: TGTGCCAGCACCTGGACAGGGGGCAATGAGCAGTTCTTC

d_call: TRBD1
v_call: TRBV2
clone_size: once
j_call: TRBJ1-1
cdr3_aa: CASQGGRTEAFF
cdr3_nt: TGTGCCAGCCAGGGGGGAAGGACTGAAGCTTTCTTT

d_call: TRBD2
v_call: TRBV10-3
clone_size: .
j_call: TRBJ2-3
cdr3_aa: CATRSGGGDTDTQYF
cdr3_nt: TGTGCCACCCGGTCTGGCGGGGGGGACACAGATACGCAGTATTTT

d_call: .
v_call: TRBV4-1
clone_size: .
j_call: TRBJ2-5
cdr3_aa: CASIPWGPQETQYF
cdr3_nt: TGCGCCAGCATACCATGGGGTCCGCAAGAGACCCAGTACTTC